The entry that follows covers one TCR beta chain sequence. These data belong to a study of blood T cell repertoires in COVID-19. Looking at the study overall: Italy, Spain and the United States were the sources of the convalescent and acute COVID-19 samples. The analysed material was cDNA or gDNA that came from T cells, B-cell-depleted T cells, or PBMCs.

Germline-derived CDR1 and CDR2 are MGHRA and YSYEKL. This CDR3 has 18 amino acids. Unmatched junction bases numbered 10, after V lost 0 bases and J lost 1 base. Original processing methods: How many nucleated cells were present was estimated from reference gene primer amplification. Sequencing used immunoSEQ multiplex PCR; TCRdb keeps in-frame clones, though not all of them. V and J calls and clone size are given by that table; D and trimming were obtained from the DNA. Altogether under 200,000 clones are present, 75% to 95% being singletons, with the ten largest covering about 0.54%. The receptor was derived from a man aged 50 to 59 with acute or convalescent COVID-19. Sequencing was performed on peripheral blood. The genes are TRBV4-1 and TRBJ2-3, with TRBD1 matching 7 bases. The CDR3 DNA follows: TGCGCCAGCAGCCAAGACTGGGGACAGCACCCGCGCACAGATACGCAGTATTTT. Translated, it gives CASSQDWGQHPRTDTQYF.